The present T cell receptor (beta chain) was sequenced within a study of T cells in Graves' hyperthyroidism and ophthalmopathy. Overall study context: Peripheral blood samples were taken at initial diagnosis, prior to any treatment.

This CDR3 comprises 13 residues. The ends lost 2 bases at V and 2 bases at J; junction bases unmatched: 3. CDR1 and CDR2 (germline): GTSNPN, SVGIG (reference sequence). RNA transcripts gave rise to amplified TCR beta CDR3 regions. First-round RT-PCR with HTBI primers amplified the TCR CDR3 region. TCRdb reprocessed the multiplex PCR reads via MiXCR and lists one record per CDR3 protein. The table lists some 620,000 distinct CDR3 sequences, 15% to 20% of them singletons, with 3% to 4.5% in the top ten. This clonotype originated in a woman aged 25-40 years with Graves' hyperthyroidism. The sequencing input was blood. The chain couples TRBV30 to TRBJ2-7; 7 bases map to TRBD1. In DNA, the CDR3 is TGTGCCTGGAGTCGAGGGGGCACCTACGAGCAGTACTTC. Translation: CAWSRGGTYEQYF.